What follows is one T cell receptor (beta chain) and its context. The CDR3 has 21 amino acids. V was clipped by 3 bases and J by 2 bases; unmatched bases: 21. The germline V gene encodes CDR1 SGHVS and CDR2 FQNEAQ. Per the authors' pipeline: Reference gene primer amplification gave nucleated cell count estimates. Sequenced by immunoSEQ multiplex PCR; TCRdb stores in-frame clones only, minus some. V, J and clone size derive from that table, while D and trimming were established from the DNA sequence. The sample records about 370,000 clones, approximately 90% being singletons. The sample is drawn from a study of blood T cell repertoires in COVID-19. Recruitment covered 20 to 25 US areas and drew participants whose ages spanned roughly 18 to 100 years. Allocation to cohorts depended on clinical history reported by the participants. Two consecutive negative NP/OP PCR tests, clearance, or resolved symptoms defined Cohort 3 recovery.

This clonotype was sampled from a man younger than 30 who had recovered from COVID-19. This chain uses TRBV7-8 with TRBJ1-5, with 8 positions matching TRBD1. Sequencing used PBMCs or T cells enriched from blood (not recorded which). The CDR3 nucleotides are TGTGCCAGCAGCTTCTTATTAACAGGGGGATCCATCCCGTTGGGCAATCAGCCCCAGCATTTT. Translating gives CASSFLLTGGSIPLGNQPQHF.